Listed below are T cell receptor beta chains from one sample, sequenced in a study of shared clonotypes between healthy human individuals. The data were produced by immunoSEQ multiplex PCR, yet TCRdb's version contains in-frame clones alone and is incomplete. This table holds about 2.5 million clones, 85% to 95% found once. The sequenced sample consisted of naive CD4+ T cells from PBMCs. The source of these receptors is a man aged 18 to 30 in good health. Some clones in this sample may be carry-over from other donors' samples. Both conserved end residues are part of each CDR3. The D gene is left open where the match is weak. Size tells how often a clone was seen (once, few, many) or the class of an expanded clone, and some rows leave it out.

size: once
V: TRBV7-8
J: TRBJ2-4
D: TRBD2
CDR3: CASSLEGGGRGRIQYF
DNA: TGTGCCAGCAGCTTAGAGGGTGGCGGGAGGGGGAGGATTCAGTACTTC

size: -
V: TRBV4-1
J: TRBJ2-7
D: -
CDR3: CASSQAPIAAPVYEQYF
DNA: TGCGCCAGCAGCCAAGCCCCGATAGCTGCTCCGGTCTACGAGCAGTACTTC

size: -
V: TRBV29-1
J: TRBJ2-7
D: -
CDR3: CSAAGTEYYEQYF
DNA: TGCAGCGCCGCCGGGACGGAATACTACGAGCAGTACTTC

size: -
V: TRBV28
J: TRBJ2-5
D: TRBD2
CDR3: CASSSAGTSGTLKETQYF
DNA: TGTGCCAGCAGTTCAGCCGGGACTAGCGGGACATTGAAAGAGACCCAGTACTTC

size: few
V: TRBV10-3
J: TRBJ1-4
D: TRBD1
CDR3: CAISEGDSGREKLFF
DNA: TGTGCCATCAGTGAGGGGGACAGTGGTCGGGAAAAACTGTTTTTT

size: -
V: TRBV2
J: TRBJ2-1
D: TRBD1
CDR3: CASTGTGGRDEQFF
DNA: TGTGCCAGCACGGGGACAGGGGGGAGAGATGAGCAGTTCTTC

size: -
V: TRBV30
J: TRBJ2-2
D: TRBD2
CDR3: CAWSASGRPTGELFF
DNA: TGTGCCTGGAGTGCTAGCGGGAGGCCCACCGGGGAGCTGTTTTTT

size: -
V: TRBV19
J: TRBJ1-5
D: TRBD1
CDR3: CASSGQGAMSNQPQHF
DNA: TGTGCCAGTAGTGGACAGGGGGCTATGAGCAATCAGCCCCAGCATTTT

size: -
V: TRBV28
J: TRBJ2-6
D: -
CDR3: CASSPGTSNSGANVLTF
DNA: TGTGCCAGCAGCCCCGGGACAAGCAACTCTGGGGCCAACGTCCTGACTTTC

size: few
V: TRBV4-1
J: TRBJ1-1
D: TRBD1
CDR3: CASSRGTAVREAFF
DNA: TGCGCCAGCAGTCGGGGGACAGCGGTAAGGGAAGCTTTCTTT

size: -
V: TRBV5-4
J: TRBJ2-7
D: -
CDR3: CASSSKSDSYEQYF
DNA: TGTGCCAGCAGCTCAAAAAGTGACTCCTACGAGCAGTACTTC

size: once
V: TRBV5-4
J: TRBJ1-4
D: -
CDR3: CASSFNTGTRNEKLFF
DNA: TGTGCCAGCAGCTTCAACACCGGGACGCGGAATGAAAAACTGTTTTTT

size: -
V: TRBV10-3
J: TRBJ2-3
D: TRBD1
CDR3: CAISETQVGTGGWESDTQYF
DNA: TGTGCCATCAGTGAAACCCAAGTTGGGACAGGGGGATGGGAATCAGATACGCAGTATTTT

size: -
V: TRBV28
J: TRBJ1-5
D: -
CDR3: CASTRVLSANTIRPQHF
DNA: TGTGCCAGCACGAGGGTTTTATCGGCCAATACAATCAGACCCCAGCATTTT

size: -
V: TRBV28
J: TRBJ2-7
D: -
CDR3: CASSFLGLEQYF
DNA: TGTGCCAGCAGTTTCCTAGGGCTCGAGCAGTACTTC

size: once
V: TRBV29-1
J: TRBJ2-7
D: -
CDR3: CSVEAANEQYF
DNA: TGCAGCGTTGAGGCCGCGAACGAGCAGTACTTC

size: -
V: TRBV5-1
J: TRBJ2-2
D: TRBD2
CDR3: CASSRRSMGGRAFTGELFF
DNA: TGCGCCAGCAGCCGACGTAGCATGGGCGGGAGGGCCTTCACCGGGGAGCTGTTTTTT

size: -
V: TRBV7-2
J: TRBJ1-3
D: -
CDR3: CASSPEGHTIYF
DNA: TGTGCCAGCAGCCCGGAGGGGCACACCATATATTTT